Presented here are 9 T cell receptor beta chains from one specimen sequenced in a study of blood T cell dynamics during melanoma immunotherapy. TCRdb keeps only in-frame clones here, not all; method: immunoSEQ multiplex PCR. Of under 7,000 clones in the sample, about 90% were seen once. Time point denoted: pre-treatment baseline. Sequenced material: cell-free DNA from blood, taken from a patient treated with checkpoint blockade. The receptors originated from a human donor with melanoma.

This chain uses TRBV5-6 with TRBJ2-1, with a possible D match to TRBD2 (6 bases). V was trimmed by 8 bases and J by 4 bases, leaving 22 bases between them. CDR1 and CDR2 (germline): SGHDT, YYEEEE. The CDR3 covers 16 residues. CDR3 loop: CASAEGWEEVYNEQFF. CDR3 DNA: TGTGCCAGTGCTGAGGGGTGGGAGGAAGTGTACAATGAGCAGTTCTTC.

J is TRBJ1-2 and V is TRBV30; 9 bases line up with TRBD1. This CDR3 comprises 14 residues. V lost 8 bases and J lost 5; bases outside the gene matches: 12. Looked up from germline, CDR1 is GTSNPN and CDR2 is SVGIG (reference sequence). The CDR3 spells CAGTGGAGGYGYTF. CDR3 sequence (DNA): TGTGCCGGAACAGGGGGCGCGGGCGGGTATGGCTACACCTTC.

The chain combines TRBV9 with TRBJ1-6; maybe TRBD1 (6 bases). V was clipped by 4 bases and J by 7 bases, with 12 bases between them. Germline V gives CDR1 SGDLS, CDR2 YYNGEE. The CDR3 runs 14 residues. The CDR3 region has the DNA TGTGCCAGCAGCCTTGGACAGCTCAATTCACCCCTCCACTTT. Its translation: CASSLGQLNSPLHF.

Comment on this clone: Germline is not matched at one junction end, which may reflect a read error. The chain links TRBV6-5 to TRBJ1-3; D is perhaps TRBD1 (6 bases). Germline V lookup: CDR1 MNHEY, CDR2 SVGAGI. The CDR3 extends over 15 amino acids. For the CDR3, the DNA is TGTGCCGGCAGAACCCAGGGGAGTTCAGGAAACACCATATATTTT. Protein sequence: CAGRTQGSSGNTIYF.

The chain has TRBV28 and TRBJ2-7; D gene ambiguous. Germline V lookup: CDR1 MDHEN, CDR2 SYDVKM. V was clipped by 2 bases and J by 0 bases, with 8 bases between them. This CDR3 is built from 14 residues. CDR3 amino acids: CASSLAVRSYEQYF. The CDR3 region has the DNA TGTGCCAGCAGTTTAGCGGTCCGCTCCTACGAGCAGTACTTC.

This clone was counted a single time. CDR3 in amino acids: CASSPTGPDTEAFF. CDR3 nucleotides: TGTGCCAGCTCACCAACCGGTCCCGACACTGAAGCTTTCTTT. The J gene is TRBJ1-1, the V gene TRBV18; no clear D. CDR3 length: 14 residues. V was shortened by 2 bases and J by 3 bases, with 10 bases between the two germline ends. Germline loops: CDR1 KGHSH, CDR2 LQKENI.

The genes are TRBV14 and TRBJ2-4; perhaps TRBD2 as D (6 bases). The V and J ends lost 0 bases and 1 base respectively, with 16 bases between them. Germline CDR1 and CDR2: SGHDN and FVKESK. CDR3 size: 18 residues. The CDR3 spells CASSQEPGLGLAKNIQYF. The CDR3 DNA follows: TGTGCCAGCAGCCAAGAGCCGGGACTGGGCCTTGCCAAAAACATTCAGTACTTC.

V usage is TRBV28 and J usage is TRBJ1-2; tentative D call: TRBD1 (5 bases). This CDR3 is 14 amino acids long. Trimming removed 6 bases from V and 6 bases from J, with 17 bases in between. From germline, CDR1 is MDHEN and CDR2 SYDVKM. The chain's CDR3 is CASSPPRGVNGYTF. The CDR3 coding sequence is TGTGCCAGCAGCCCCCCGCGGGGGGTGAATGGCTACACCTTC.

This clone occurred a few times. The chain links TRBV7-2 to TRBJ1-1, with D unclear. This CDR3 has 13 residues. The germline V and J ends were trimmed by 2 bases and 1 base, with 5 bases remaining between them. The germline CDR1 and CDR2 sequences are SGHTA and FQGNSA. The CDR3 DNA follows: TGTGCCAGCAGCTTAATGAGGAACACTGAAGCTTTCTTT. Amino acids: CASSLMRNTEAFF.